This T cell receptor beta chain was sequenced in a study of OX40 agonist ivuxolimab in advanced cancers. Study information: Those enrolled were 80% to 85% male, with a mean age of about 66 years and ages from about 20 to 85.

The CDR3 totals 13 residues. The germline CDR1 and CDR2 sequences are KGHSH and LQKENI. V was clipped by 1 base and J by 0 bases, with 2 bases between them. Measured with immunoSEQ multiplex PCR; TCRdb has only the in-frame clones, and not every one. Seen here are 50,000 to 65,000 clones, around nine tenths observed once, and the top ten hold about 0.62%. Blood got drawn at baseline, again on cycle 4 day 1, and then on cycle 7 day 1. The chain carries TRBV18 and TRBJ2-3; no reliable D call. This clonotype was obtained from an adult with an advanced solid tumor such as melanoma, head and neck, liver or kidney cancer. The material was CD4+ or CD8+ T cells sorted from blood, obtained in a trial of the OX40 agonist ivuxolimab. The CDR3 is CASSPLSTDTQYF. DNA for the CDR3: TGTGCCAGCTCACCACTAAGCACAGATACGCAGTATTTT.